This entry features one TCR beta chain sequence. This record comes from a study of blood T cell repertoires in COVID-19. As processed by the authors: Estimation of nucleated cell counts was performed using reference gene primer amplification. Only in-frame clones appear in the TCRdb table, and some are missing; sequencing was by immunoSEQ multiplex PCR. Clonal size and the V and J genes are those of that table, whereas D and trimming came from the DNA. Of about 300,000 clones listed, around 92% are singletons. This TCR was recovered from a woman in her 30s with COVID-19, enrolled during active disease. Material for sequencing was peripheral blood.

CDR3 loop: CASSQQHNYQETQYF. CDR3 bases: TGTGCCAGCAGCCAACAACATAATTACCAAGAGACCCAGTACTTC. The chain joins TRBV3-1 (or the pseudogene TRBV3-2) to TRBJ2-5, with D unresolved. The CDR3 has 15 amino acids. Per germline, CDR1 LGHDT and CDR2 YNNKEL (reference sequence). V was shortened by 2 bases and J by 0 bases, with 10 bases between the two germline ends.